These 12 T cell receptor beta chains came from one sample sequenced in a study of spatial heterogeneity in lung cancer. Regarding time point: sample taken at primary tumor resection. For these TCRs, the target antigens are not known. MiXCR, run by TCRdb on the 5' RACE reads, gives a single entry per CDR3 protein. The profile shows about 9,800 distinct CDR3 sequences, about 6.3% of them singletons. Study-wide findings and caveats: Higher tumor mutation counts went along with higher counts of expanded intratumoral alpha and beta TCRs.

Sample: lung tumor tissue, taken at surgery. The receptors here all came from a male donor with early-stage non-small cell lung cancer.

This clonotype has a count of ten or more. The chain recombines TRBV10-2 with TRBJ2-1; 7 positions match TRBD1. The CDR3 runs to 14 residues. V lost 10 bases to trimming and J lost 3 bases; unmatched junction nucleotides: 9. Germline assignment: CDR1 WSHSY and CDR2 SAAADI. In nucleotides, the CDR3 is TGCGCCACCAGGACAGGAGATAACTACAATGAGCAGTTCTTC. The encoded protein is CATRTGDNYNEQFF.

This clonotype counts as large (0.1 to 1%). CDR3 region: CASSSARADRVYGYTF. The CDR3 DNA reads TGTGCCAGCAGTTCCGCTAGGGCAGACCGAGTCTATGGCTACACCTTC. The V gene is TRBV28, the J gene TRBJ1-2; D not resolved. The CDR3 spans 16 residues. With 4 bases removed from V and 4 bases from J, the gap between germline ends came to 19 bases. Germline CDR1 reads MDHEN; CDR2 reads SYDVKM.

The table lists this clonotype with many counts. V is TRBV6-1 and J is TRBJ2-5; 7 bases are shared with TRBD2. V lost 8 bases to trimming and J lost 4 bases; unmatched junction nucleotides: 10. Germline V lookup: CDR1 MNHNS, CDR2 SASEGT. There are 14 residues in the CDR3. This CDR3 reads CASLGGLVRETQYF. CDR3 nucleotide sequence: TGTGCCAGCCTCGGAGGACTAGTGAGAGAGACCCAGTACTTC.

This clonotype was seen many times. The chain links TRBV28 to TRBJ1-1; D call uncertain. Trimming shortened V by 5 bases and J by 8 bases, and 9 bases separated the two germline ends. This CDR3 has 11 amino acids. CDR1 is MDHEN and CDR2 is SYDVKM in the germline V gene. The CDR3 DNA reads as TGTGCCAGCAGTACCCGTAACGAAGCTTTCTTT. It yields the protein CASSTRNEAFF.

The V gene is TRBV5-1, the J gene TRBJ2-7; maybe TRBD2 (5 bases). Germline CDR1 is SGHRS and CDR2 is YFSETQ. This CDR3 comprises 15 residues. The V gene lost 1 base and the J gene lost 0 bases, with 11 bases spanning the gap. CDR3 loop: CASSLTAAASYEQYF. The CDR3 DNA follows: TGCGCCAGCAGCTTGACAGCGGCTGCCTCCTACGAGCAGTACTTC.

This clonotype was seen many times. The chain recombines TRBV3-1 with TRBJ2-2; D is unresolved. The CDR3 extends over 13 amino acids. CDR1 is LGHDT, CDR2 YNNKEL, per germline (reference sequence). V was pared by 0 bases and J by 8 bases, with 7 bases between. CDR3 nucleotides: TGTGCCAGCAGCCAAGATCTAACGGGGGAGCTGTTTTTT. Protein: CASSQDLTGELFF.

This clonotype is categorized as medium-sized. V usage is TRBV12-3 or TRBV12-4 and J usage is TRBJ1-1, with D hard to call. The germline V and J ends were trimmed by 3 bases and 11 bases, with 13 bases remaining between them. This CDR3 is 12 amino acids long. The CDR3 region has the DNA TGTGCCAGCAGTTTCCCCGGGATCGCTGCTTTCTTT. Translation: CASSFPGIAAFF.

The sample holds many counts of this clonotype. This CDR3 reads CSARDRSGGNQPQHF. CDR3 bases: TGCAGTGCTAGAGATCGGTCCGGGGGGAATCAGCCCCAGCATTTT. The chain is built from TRBV20-1 and TRBJ1-5; TRBD1 is a possible D gene (5 bases). The germline CDR1 and CDR2 sequences are DFQATT and SNEGSKA (reference sequence). This CDR3 contains 15 residues. V was shortened by 0 bases and J by 4 bases, with 13 bases between the two germline ends.

Notes on this clonotype: This could be a read error, since a much larger clone is one nucleotide away. V and J are TRBV30 and TRBJ1-1; no reliable D call. Per germline, CDR1 GTSNPN and CDR2 SVGIG (reference sequence). CDR3 length: 16 residues. The CDR3 loop is CTWSGSDAGSNTEAFF. The CDR3 region has the DNA TGTACCTGGAGTGGATCAGACGCGGGCTCGAACACTGAAGCTTTCTTT.

The table lists this clonotype with many counts. The chain combines TRBV29-1 with TRBJ2-2; 9 bases are shared with TRBD1. The CDR3 loop spans 16 amino acids. The germline V gene has CDR1 SQVTM and CDR2 ANQGSEA. The junction had 13 bases not matched to a gene; V was cut back by 6 bases and J by 5 bases. Here the CDR3 reads CSVFIPGQGPTGELFF. DNA of the CDR3: TGCAGCGTCTTCATCCCGGGACAGGGACCAACCGGGGAGCTGTTTTTT.

At least ten counts were recorded for this clonotype. The rearrangement links TRBV7-8 to TRBJ2-2; D might be TRBD1 (6 bases). CDR3 length equals 14 residues. V was pared by 5 bases and J by 3 bases, with 10 bases between. The V gene's germline CDR1 is SGHVS and CDR2 FQNEAQ. The CDR3 region is CASSIRQDTGELFF. DNA for the CDR3: TGTGCCAGCAGCATCAGACAGGACACCGGGGAGCTGTTTTTT. Supplemented by reference TRBV7-8 and TRBJ2-2, the full variable domain reads GAGVSQSPRYKVAKRGQDVALRCDPISGHVSLFWYQQALGQGPEFLTYFQNEAQLDKSGLPSDRFFAERPEGSVSTLKIQRTQQEDSAVYLCASSIRQDTGELFFGEGSRLTVL.

This clonotype was counted ten times or more. This rearrangement joins TRBV7-9 to TRBJ2-3; no clear D gene. The CDR3 loop spans 12 amino acids. CDR1 SEHNR and CDR2 FQNEAQ come from the germline V gene (reference sequence). Between the trimmed V and J ends, which lost 3 bases and 3 bases, there was a span of 4 bases. The CDR3 region has the DNA TGTGCCAGCAGCTTTATTACAGATACGCAGTATTTT. Translation: CASSFITDTQYF.